Sequencing of this TCR beta chain was carried out in a study of lymphopenia after photon versus proton radiotherapy. Germline V gene lookup returns CDR1 SGDLS and CDR2 YYNGEE. V was clipped by 5 bases and J by 0 bases; unmatched bases: 16. The length of the CDR3 is 18 residues. This clone was counted only a few times. Produced via immunoSEQ multiplex PCR; TCRdb's table is partial and in-frame only. The sample holds more than 70,000 clones, about 86% seen once. This TCR was recovered from a man between 60 and 70 years old with pancreatic cancer. Sequenced material: peripheral blood, taken from a patient treated with proton-based radiotherapy. V usage is TRBV9 and J usage is TRBJ2-5; TRBD2 aligns across 7 bases. The CDR3 reads CASSGAGRAGVYQETQYF. CDR3 DNA: TGTGCCAGCAGTGGAGCTGGGAGGGCCGGGGTGTACCAAGAGACCCAGTACTTC. The full variable domain, rest sourced from reference TRBV9 and TRBJ2-5, is DSGVTQTPKHLITATGQRVTLRCSPRSGDLSVYWYQQSLDQGLQFLIQYYNGEERAKGNILERFSAQQFPDLHSELNLSSLELGDSALYFCASSGAGRAGVYQETQYFGPGTRLLVL.